This T cell receptor (beta chain) came from a study of regulatory T cells in long-lasting Graves disease. According to the study, TCR beta libraries were built with iRepertoire HTBI primers and CDR3-region Arm-PCR. TCRdb re-called the multiplex PCR reads through MiXCR, storing one row per CDR3 protein. The repertoire holds roughly 520,000 distinct CDR3 sequences, with 9.5% to 15% as singletons. V lost 1 base and J lost 9; bases outside the gene matches: 4. The CDR3 contains 14 residues. Germline V gene lookup returns CDR1 MDHEN and CDR2 SYDVKM. This clonotype was counted many times. Sample time point: newly diagnosed GD, antithyroid drugs for less than 3 months. PBMC-derived RNA was used for the TCR library. Separately, the same data were catalogued under a study of T cells in Graves' hyperthyroidism and ophthalmopathy.

The sample in question was peripheral blood mononuclear cells (PBMCs), obtained at new diagnosis, from a patient treated with antithyroid drugs. The J gene is TRBJ2-1, the V gene TRBV28; 9 positions match TRBD2. The TCR comes from a woman in her thirties with Graves disease. The CDR3 nucleotides are TGTGCCAGCAGTTTATCAGCGGGAGGAGCTGAGCAGTTCTTC. Residues: CASSLSAGGAEQFF.